This T cell receptor (beta chain) was sequenced during a study of blood T cell repertoires in COVID-19. Study in general: PBMCs, B-cell-depleted T cells, or T cells provided the cDNA or gDNA that made up the material.

Clones were sequenced by immunoSEQ multiplex PCR, and TCRdb holds only the in-frame ones, with some missing. The sample yields some 250,000 clones, more than 65% seen once. The CDR3 is 13 residues long. Looked up from germline, CDR1 is GTSNPN and CDR2 is SVGIG (reference sequence). The V gene lost 3 bases and the J gene lost 4 bases, with 12 bases spanning the gap. This chain links TRBV30 with TRBJ2-5, with D tentatively TRBD1 (5 bases). This TCR derives from a man between 45 and 60 years old with active or convalescent COVID-19. Input material: peripheral blood. CDR3 nucleotide sequence: TGTGCCTGGAGGTTACAGGCGACAGAGACCCAGTACTTC. It is translated as CAWRLQATETQYF.